This T cell receptor (beta chain) was recorded in a study of T cell repertoires in cytomegalovirus infection. Study context: Public TCR beta signature analysis indicated the presence of both CMV infection and matching HLA type. Study-wide results and caveats: Identification of carriers of CMV plus the relevant HLA was performed using cumulative public TCR beta family frequency. The ex vivo response was dominated by HLA-C-restricted CMV-specific TCR beta clonotypes.

TCRdb fed the reads into MiXCR, producing one record per CDR3 protein. The data hold about half a million distinct CDR3 sequences, with 30% to 40% observed a single time. Germline CDR1 MNHEY, CDR2 SVGEGT. Trimming stripped 7 bases from V and 5 bases from J, with 23 bases between. This CDR3 comprises 16 residues. In the case of this clonotype: Its cognate antigen is unknown.

The V gene is TRBV6-2 or TRBV6-3, the J gene TRBJ1-1; D remains unclear. The sequencing here drew on cultured PBMCs, taken from culture after CMV antigen stimulation. The TCR was taken from a human donor in good health (CMV status not recorded). Some clones in this sample may be carry-over from other donors' samples. The CDR3 sequence: CASNLRGVKIRTEAFF. The CDR3 DNA reads TGTGCCAGCAACCTACGCGGCGTCAAGATAAGAACTGAAGCTTTCTTT.